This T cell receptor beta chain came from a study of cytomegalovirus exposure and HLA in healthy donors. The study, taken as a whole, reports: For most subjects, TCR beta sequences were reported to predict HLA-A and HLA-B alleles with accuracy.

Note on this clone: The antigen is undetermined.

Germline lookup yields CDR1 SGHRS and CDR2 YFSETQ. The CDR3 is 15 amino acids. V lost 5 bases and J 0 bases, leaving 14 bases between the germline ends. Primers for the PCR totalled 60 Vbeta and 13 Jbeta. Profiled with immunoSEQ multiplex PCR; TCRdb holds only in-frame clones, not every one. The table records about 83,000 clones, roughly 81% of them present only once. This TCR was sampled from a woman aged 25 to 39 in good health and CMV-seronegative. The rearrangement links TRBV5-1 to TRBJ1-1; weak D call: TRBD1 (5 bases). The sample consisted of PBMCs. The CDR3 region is CASRSGRGLNTEAFF. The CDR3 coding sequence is TGCGCCAGCAGAAGTGGGAGGGGTCTGAACACTGAAGCTTTCTTT. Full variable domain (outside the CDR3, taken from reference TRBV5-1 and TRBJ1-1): KAGVTQTPRYLIKTRGQQVTLSCSPISGHRSVSWYQQTPGQGLQFLFEYFSETQRNKGNFPGRFSGRQFSNSRSEMNVSTLELGDSALYLCASRSGRGLNTEAFFGQGTRLTVV.